This TCR beta chain stems from a study of CD8 T cells in ankylosing spondylitis. The sample holds many counts of this clonotype. TCR beta libraries were made by quantitative 5'-RACE with molecular barcodes. MiXCR, run by TCRdb on the 5' RACE reads, gives a single entry per CDR3 protein. Here the sample spans under 300,000 distinct CDR3 sequences, around 11% being singletons. This CDR3 comprises 16 residues. Trimming took 5 bases from V and 0 from J, leaving 14 bases between them. The specimen sequenced was blood, either unsorted or a sorted T cell fraction (not recorded which). This sequence originates from a male donor with ankylosing spondylitis or in good health (not recorded which). The genes are TRBV12-3 or TRBV12-4 and TRBJ2-1; D is uncertain. The CDR3 DNA reads TGTGCCAGCAGTGTAGGGCGAGTTAGCTCCTACAATGAGCAGTTCTTC. Translating gives CASSVGRVSSYNEQFF.